This record covers a single TCR beta chain. The antigen this receptor binds is unknown. Per-base qualities were not stored, and no clone one base away is much larger. TCRbeta CDR3 regions were amplified from genomic DNA using the immunoSEQ Assay, a bias-controlled multiplex PCR. From the authors' description of their analysis: Nucleated cell counts per sample were estimated from amplification of reference gene primers within the assay. To quantify the absolute abundance of each unique TCRbeta CDR3 rearrangement, sequence reads were collapsed and filtered. For each sample, productive Simpson clonality was calculated by taking the square root of Simpson's diversity index across productive rearrangements. The table was pulled from immuneACCESS by TCRdb, which kept in-frame rearrangements only. Such tables lose some clones; where checked, under half of the loss comes from unresolved V genes, and the rest has no known cause. For V, J and clone size, that table is used; D and trimming come from the DNA. This sample comprises 400,000 or so clones, around 87% of them detected only once. The top ten constitute roughly 1.1% of the sample.

The data belong to a study of blood T cell repertoires in COVID-19 (TCRdb year 2020). Some background on the complete study: The collaborator samples originated in the United States, Italy and Spain and spanned the acute and convalescent phases of COVID-19. A freely available public database, intended as a resource for researchers studying the immune response to SARS-CoV-2, is where the repertoires were released. Subjects who had been exposed to COVID-19, were actively infected with it, or had recovered from it provided the deeply sampled blood TCRbeta repertoires that made up the dataset. Where HLA class I and class II types were available, the types were taken from metadata supplied by the sample provider, not from assay-based typing. The samples were drawn from the first 160 participants of the ongoing ImmuneRACE study and from over 950 subjects provided by 6 global collaborators. The material from the prospective study consisted of cDNA or gDNA derived from T cells, B-cell-depleted T cells, or PBMCs. A de-identified subject ID, COVID-19 status, age in years and sex were almost always included in the sample metadata.

Study-wide conclusions, independent of this receptor: Clinical and demographic metadata were provided uncurated, with the amount varying by source and participant.

Compared with germline, V lacks 6 bases and J lacks 7 bases; bases without a gene match: 10. From the cysteine through the phenylalanine, the CDR3 covers 16 amino acids. Here the CDR3 DNA is all that survives: 48 bases in frame from base 1. Looking up the germline V gene yields CDR1 SNHLY and CDR2 FYNNEI. In the prospective study, participants were about 18 to 95 years old, resided in around 25 geographic areas of the United States, and were enrolled through a virtual design. Cohort assignment in the prospective study relied on participant-reported clinical history from a screening survey and a study questionnaire. Recovered participants in ImmuneRACE Cohort 3 were defined by two consecutive negative NP/OP PCR tests, clearance by a healthcare professional, or resolution of symptoms. Mobile phlebotomists in the prospective study collected whole blood, serum and a nasopharyngeal or oropharyngeal swab from every participant. Additional blood draws and questionnaires over an approximately 2-month period could optionally be provided by prospective study participants. Before DNA extraction, prospective study blood samples were shipped either frozen or at room temperature.

This receptor was identified in a man aged 30-40 years who had recovered from COVID-19. Sequencing input: PBMCs or T cells enriched from blood (not recorded which). In this chain, TRBV2 is recombined with TRBJ2-5; TRBD2 matches 14 bases in the middle. The sequenced DNA is TGTGCCAGCAGAAGAGAGGGACTAGCGGGAGAGGTGACCCAGTACTTC. Its product reads: CASRREGLAGEVTQYF.